Listed below are T cell receptor beta chains from one sample, sequenced in a study of response to subunit inactivated influenza vaccine. TCRdb reprocessed the RT-PCR reads via MiXCR and lists one record per CDR3 protein. Seen here are over 400,000 distinct CDR3 sequences, roughly 11% observed once, and the top ten hold around 12%. This sample comprised PBMCs from blood, obtained more than 35 days after vaccination. These receptors were obtained from a middle-aged man who received an inactivated influenza vaccine. Each CDR3 is given with its conserved first and last residue. Each record gives: J gene, D gene, clone size, V gene, CDR3 protein, CDR3 DNA. The D gene is left open where the match is weak. Clone sizes are given selectively: once, few, many, or a class where the clone is expanded.

j_call: TRBJ2-1
d_call: .
clone_size: few
v_call: TRBV19
cdr3_aa: CASRNRDEYNEQFF
cdr3_nt: TGTGCCAGTAGAAACCGGGATGAATACAATGAGCAGTTCTTC

j_call: TRBJ2-2
d_call: TRBD2
clone_size: few
v_call: TRBV9
cdr3_aa: CASSGGGRARTGELFF
cdr3_nt: TGTGCCAGCAGCGGCGGGGGGAGGGCCCGGACCGGGGAGCTGTTTTTT

j_call: TRBJ2-3
d_call: .
clone_size: many
v_call: TRBV12-3/TRBV12-4
cdr3_aa: CASSLGARDTQYF
cdr3_nt: TGTGCCAGCAGTTTAGGTGCGCGAGATACGCAGTATTTT

j_call: TRBJ2-3
d_call: .
clone_size: .
v_call: TRBV5-1
cdr3_aa: CASSSFRDTNTDTQYF
cdr3_nt: TGCGCCAGCAGCTCCTTCCGGGACACGAACACAGATACGCAGTATTTT

j_call: TRBJ1-5
d_call: TRBD1
clone_size: many
v_call: TRBV12-3/TRBV12-4
cdr3_aa: CASRRTGLSNQPQHF
cdr3_nt: TGTGCCAGCAGGCGGACAGGGTTGAGCAATCAGCCCCAGCATTTT

j_call: TRBJ2-3
d_call: .
clone_size: many
v_call: TRBV12-3/TRBV12-4
cdr3_aa: CASSLRFTDTQYF
cdr3_nt: TGTGCCAGCAGTTTACGGTTCACAGATACGCAGTATTTT

j_call: TRBJ2-3
d_call: .
clone_size: few
v_call: TRBV2
cdr3_aa: CASTLGGPDTQYF
cdr3_nt: TGTGCCAGCACCCTCGGGGGCCCAGATACGCAGTATTTT

j_call: TRBJ2-7
d_call: .
clone_size: .
v_call: TRBV6-5
cdr3_aa: CATGGGNEQYF
cdr3_nt: TGTGCGACCGGAGGGGGGAACGAGCAGTACTTC

j_call: TRBJ2-7
d_call: TRBD2
clone_size: few
v_call: TRBV7-2
cdr3_aa: CASSSYGGEGLYEQYF
cdr3_nt: TGTGCCAGCAGCTCGTACGGGGGGGAGGGCCTTTACGAGCAGTACTTC

j_call: TRBJ2-7
d_call: .
clone_size: many
v_call: TRBV11-2
cdr3_aa: CASSLDWSGTYEQYF
cdr3_nt: TGTGCCAGCAGCTTAGATTGGTCAGGGACCTACGAGCAGTACTTC

j_call: TRBJ2-7
d_call: TRBD1
clone_size: .
v_call: TRBV10-3
cdr3_aa: CAISRDRTNEQYF
cdr3_nt: TGTGCCATCAGCAGGGACAGAACCAACGAGCAGTACTTC

j_call: TRBJ2-7
d_call: TRBD1
clone_size: .
v_call: TRBV6-5
cdr3_aa: CASSYRQGDEQYF
cdr3_nt: TGTGCCAGCAGTTACCGACAGGGGGACGAGCAGTACTTC

j_call: TRBJ2-5
d_call: TRBD2
clone_size: .
v_call: TRBV6-4
cdr3_aa: CARPPGLAGGNQETQYF
cdr3_nt: TGTGCCAGGCCCCCGGGACTAGCGGGGGGTAACCAAGAGACCCAGTACTTC

j_call: TRBJ2-7
d_call: TRBD2
clone_size: .
v_call: TRBV14
cdr3_aa: CASSPLVSGSYEQYF
cdr3_nt: TGTGCCAGCAGCCCACTAGTTAGCGGGAGTTACGAGCAGTACTTC

j_call: TRBJ2-4
d_call: .
clone_size: .
v_call: TRBV2
cdr3_aa: CASSEEGVRPYF
cdr3_nt: TGTGCCAGCAGTGAAGAAGGAGTTCGTCCGTACTTC

j_call: TRBJ1-1
d_call: .
clone_size: many
v_call: TRBV6-2/TRBV6-3
cdr3_aa: CASSSRGKRNTEAFF
cdr3_nt: TGTGCCAGCAGTTCCCGGGGGAAGAGAAACACTGAAGCTTTCTTT

j_call: TRBJ2-1
d_call: TRBD2
clone_size: .
v_call: TRBV20-1
cdr3_aa: CSARPTSGSSDEQFF
cdr3_nt: TGCAGTGCTAGACCCACTAGCGGGAGTAGCGATGAGCAGTTCTTC

j_call: TRBJ1-1
d_call: TRBD1
clone_size: few
v_call: TRBV24-1
cdr3_aa: CATRGQGANTEAFF
cdr3_nt: TGTGCCACCAGAGGACAGGGGGCGAACACTGAAGCTTTCTTT

j_call: TRBJ1-5
d_call: .
clone_size: .
v_call: TRBV5-1
cdr3_aa: CASSPSGRGQPQHF
cdr3_nt: TGCGCCAGCAGCCCATCGGGACGGGGTCAGCCCCAGCATTTT

j_call: TRBJ2-1
d_call: TRBD2
clone_size: many
v_call: TRBV4-3
cdr3_aa: CASSQAGGPLNEQFF
cdr3_nt: TGCGCCAGCAGCCAAGCGGGGGGACCTTTGAATGAGCAGTTCTTC

j_call: TRBJ2-4
d_call: .
clone_size: few
v_call: TRBV7-2
cdr3_aa: CASSFPGALAKNIQYF
cdr3_nt: TGTGCCAGCAGCTTTCCAGGGGCTCTAGCCAAAAACATTCAGTACTTC

j_call: TRBJ2-5
d_call: .
clone_size: many
v_call: TRBV5-6
cdr3_aa: CASNHRVGETQYF
cdr3_nt: TGTGCCAGCAACCACAGGGTCGGAGAGACCCAGTACTTC

j_call: TRBJ2-3
d_call: .
clone_size: many
v_call: TRBV5-6
cdr3_aa: CASSLRFSDTQYF
cdr3_nt: TGTGCCAGCAGCTTGAGGTTTTCAGATACGCAGTATTTT

j_call: TRBJ2-1
d_call: TRBD1
clone_size: .
v_call: TRBV5-8
cdr3_aa: CASSLAYRGPMNNEQFF
cdr3_nt: TGTGCCAGCAGCTTGGCCTACAGGGGGCCCATGAACAATGAGCAGTTCTTC

j_call: TRBJ2-2
d_call: .
clone_size: few
v_call: TRBV6-2/TRBV6-3
cdr3_aa: CASSPLTPGTKNTGELFF
cdr3_nt: TGTGCCAGCAGTCCCCTAACTCCCGGGACAAAGAACACCGGGGAGCTGTTTTTT

j_call: TRBJ2-5
d_call: .
clone_size: few
v_call: TRBV7-2
cdr3_aa: CASSLWPEGETQYF
cdr3_nt: TGTGCCAGCAGCTTATGGCCCGAGGGAGAGACCCAGTACTTC